This TCR beta chain was identified in a study of read filtering for tumor transcriptome and immune sequencing. General study findings and limits: IR-seq and RNA-seq agreed better without single-read clonotypes.

This clonotype was detected ten times or more. Its antigen is unknown. Molecular barcoded adaptors covering alpha/delta and beta/gamma chains were used on 400 to 450 ng RNA. TCRdb re-derived calls from the reads in MiXCR, one entry per CDR3 protein. This table has approximately 6,100 distinct CDR3 sequences, roughly a quarter appearing once. Every patient had bone marrow sampled while the disease was active. Sequenced input: a population of CD138-negative cells sorted from bone marrow. The receptor comes from a donor aged 40 or over with multiple myeloma.

CDR3 region: CSARLAGKETQYF. The CDR3 nucleotides read TGCAGTGCTAGACTAGCGGGAAAAGAGACCCAGTACTTC. The gene calls are TRBV20-1 and TRBJ2-5; 9 bases match TRBD2. CDR1 is DFQATT, CDR2 SNEGSKA, per germline (reference sequence). The CDR3 runs 13 residues. The V and J ends lost 2 bases and 3 bases, in that order; junction bases with no gene match: 1.